This passage covers 13 T cell receptor beta chains from one sample sequenced in a study of blood T cell repertoires in COVID-19. Assay: immunoSEQ multiplex PCR; the TCRdb copy retains only in-frame clones and omits some. This table has roughly 100,000 clones, about 85% appearing once. Sequenced material: peripheral blood. All receptors come from a man aged 50 to 60 with active COVID-19.

The rearrangement uses TRBV9 and TRBJ1-2, with D possibly matching TRBD1 (6 bases). CDR1 is SGDLS, CDR2 YYNGEE, per germline. The CDR3 has 14 residues. Trimming took 0 bases from V and 5 from J, leaving 11 bases between them. CDR3 amino acids: CASSVDRVGYGYTF. The CDR3 nucleotides are TGTGCCAGCAGCGTAGACAGGGTAGGGTATGGCTACACCTTC. Supplemented by reference TRBV9 and TRBJ1-2, the full variable domain reads DSGVTQTPKHLITATGQRVTLRCSPRSGDLSVYWYQQSLDQGLQFLIQYYNGEERAKGNILERFSAQQFPDLHSELNLSSLELGDSALYFCASSVDRVGYGYTFGSGTRLTVV.

The chain carries TRBV10-3 and TRBJ2-5; D is ambiguous. Trimming left V 0 bases short and J 1 base short, with 6 bases between. The CDR3 spans 14 residues. The germline V gene has CDR1 ENHRY and CDR2 SYGVKD. The CDR3 protein is CAISESGTQETQYF. The CDR3 DNA reads TGTGCCATCAGTGAGTCGGGCACCCAAGAGACCCAGTACTTC.

V gene TRBV7-2 combines with J gene TRBJ2-5, with 12 nucleotides matching TRBD2. V shed 2 bases and J 4 bases; nucleotides not matched to a gene: 2. Germline loops: CDR1 SGHTA, CDR2 FQGNSA. This CDR3 region has 15 residues. This chain's CDR3 is CASSLSSGGAETQYF. As DNA, the CDR3 is TGTGCCAGCAGCTTATCTAGCGGGGGGGCAGAGACCCAGTACTTC.

This chain connects TRBV7-2 to TRBJ2-5, with TRBD2 matching 9 bases. Germline V lookup: CDR1 SGHTA, CDR2 FQGNSA. This CDR3 contains 15 residues. The V and J ends lost 5 bases and 5 bases, in that order; junction bases with no gene match: 9. Here the CDR3 reads CASSTQRGEGETQYF. CDR3 DNA sequence: TGTGCCAGCAGCACCCAGCGGGGGGAGGGCGAGACCCAGTACTTC.

The chain is built from TRBV6-5 and TRBJ1-2; D perhaps matches TRBD1 (5 bases). Germline loops: CDR1 MNHEY, CDR2 SVGAGI. With 6 bases removed from V and 6 bases from J, the gap between germline ends came to 17 bases. The CDR3 consists of 14 residues. The chain's CDR3 is CASSNRQFLDGYTF. DNA for the CDR3: TGTGCCAGCAGCAATCGACAGTTCCTAGATGGCTACACCTTC.

In this sample, this clone turned up once. The chain joins TRBV6-5 to TRBJ1-5; a possible D gene is TRBD1 (6 bases). CDR1 is MNHEY, CDR2 SVGAGI, per germline. CDR3 size: 15 residues. V lost 6 bases and J lost 6, with 18 bases in between. This CDR3 reads CASSPVAGESQPQHF. The CDR3 region has the DNA TGTGCCAGCAGCCCGGTAGCAGGGGAAAGTCAGCCCCAGCATTTT.

The chain couples TRBV19 to TRBJ2-3; a possible D gene is TRBD2 (6 bases). Germline V lookup: CDR1 LNHDA, CDR2 SQIVND (reference sequence). CDR3 length equals 15 residues. Trimming shortened V by 2 bases and J by 0 bases, and 9 bases separated the two germline ends. CDR3: CASSITGVSTDTQYF. Written as DNA, the CDR3 is TGTGCCAGTAGTATAACGGGGGTTAGCACAGATACGCAGTATTTT.

The chain recombines TRBV4-2 with TRBJ2-2; no firm D call. The CDR3 contains 13 residues. Germline lookup yields CDR1 LGHNA and CDR2 YNFKEQ. The V end was cut by 4 bases, the J end by 4 bases, with 7 bases between. The CDR3 bases are TGTGCCAGCAGCCCATACTTCACCGGGGAGCTGTTTTTT. It encodes CASSPYFTGELFF.

This sequence joins TRBV28 and TRBJ1-5; 9 nucleotides match TRBD1. CDR3 length: 15 residues. The germline gives CDR1 MDHEN, CDR2 SYDVKM. J was trimmed by 6 bases and V by 5 bases; bases with no gene match: 8. In DNA form, the CDR3 reads TGTGCCAGCAGTCAACCGGGACAGGGCTCTCAGCCCCAGCATTTT. Translated, it gives CASSQPGQGSQPQHF.

The genes are TRBV10-2 and TRBJ2-7, with TRBD1 matching over 9 bases. Germline loops: CDR1 WSHSY, CDR2 SAAADI. V lost 2 bases and J lost 2; bases outside the gene matches: 13. The CDR3 totals 18 residues. The CDR3 DNA is TGCGCCAGCAGTGAGACGAGCGCCCCGGGACAGGGTGCCTACGAGCAGTACTTC. Translated: CASSETSAPGQGAYEQYF.

Only one count was recorded for this clone. This chain links TRBV5-4 with TRBJ2-3, with 11 bases lining up with TRBD2. The CDR3 length is 14 residues. The germline V gene encodes CDR1 SGHNT and CDR2 YYREEE (reference sequence). V gave up 4 bases and J gave up 5 bases; unmatched junction bases: 3. For the CDR3, the DNA is TGTGCCAGCAGCCCTAGCGGGGGGAGAGATACGCAGTATTTT. Translation: CASSPSGGRDTQYF.

The V gene is TRBV27, the J gene TRBJ2-1; TRBD1 might be the D (6 bases). The V and J ends lost 6 bases and 0 bases respectively, with 18 bases between them. This CDR3 region has 17 residues. CDR1 and CDR2 from the germline V gene are MNHEY and SMNVEV (reference sequence). The DNA for the CDR3 is TGTGCCAGCAGCTCACCCACAGGGCCCAACTCCTACAATGAGCAGTTCTTC. It codes for CASSSPTGPNSYNEQFF.

In this sample, this clone turned up a few times. The rearrangement uses TRBV9 and TRBJ1-3, with no clear D. CDR1 SGDLS and CDR2 YYNGEE come from the germline V gene. This CDR3 has 14 amino acids. V was shortened by 4 bases and J by 4 bases, with 12 bases between the two germline ends. The DNA of the CDR3 is TGTGCCAGCAGCCAGGACTCTGGAGGAAACACCATATATTTT. Protein product: CASSQDSGGNTIYF.